This T cell receptor beta chain was profiled in a study of blood T cells in healthy people across ages (dated by TCRdb to the mid-2010s). The study in broad terms: In model experiments, roughly one uniquely barcoded TCR beta cDNA molecule per two T cells was captured by template switching. To track age-related changes in TCR beta repertoire diversity, the study relied on deep sequencing normalized with unique cDNA molecular identifiers. The donors were split into four age groups: young (average 16 years), middle-aged (39), aged (about 56) and long-lived (about 74). For two donors (one aged 18 to 30 and one aged 80 or older), the study analyzed two additional independent replicas of 1 million unique cDNA reads from the same blood draw. To avoid experimental bias, donors of different ages were distributed randomly across sequencing lanes. What the study reported, not specific to this receptor: Conclusive comparison of naive and antigen-experienced compartments was prevented by the profiling of bulk unsorted PBMCs. Because donor CMV infection status was unknown, age-related changes in expanded clonotypes were potentially confounded. Estimates of total diversity based on one million sequenced T cells were regarded as lower bounds and as underestimates. There was a strong correlation between observed TCR beta diversity and the percentage of naive T cells measured by flow cytometry. The long-lived group showed more naive CD4+ T cells, fewer expanded clones and increased TCR diversity than the aged group, suggesting age selection. Observed TCR beta diversity per million T cells fell roughly linearly with age, and a significant reduction was already apparent by age around 36.

Comments on this clonotype: What antigen it recognizes has not been identified. No per-base quality is available; no much larger clone lies one base away.

Library generation was performed with 5' RACE. Reads for this sample came from an Illumina HiSeq 2500. A second PCR of roughly 7 to 11 cycles was performed with a sample-barcoded 5' primer and a J-beta primer mix. A unique molecular identifier was introduced onto each TCR beta cDNA molecule by a template-switch 5' adaptor carrying 12 random nucleotides. Each sample yielded at least 2.5 million CDR3-containing paired-end reads. All of the RNA was converted into first-strand cDNA using the Mint cDNA synthesis kit, with a TRBC-specific oligonucleotide serving as the primer. After uracil-DNA glycosylase treatment, a first 18-cycle PCR used universal primers M1SS and BC2_uni_R on all cDNA. Processing in the source paper ran as follows. Each sample was normalized by randomly selecting 1 million high-quality reads, each carrying a distinct molecular identifier. Instead of being binned into consensus sequences, reads with shared molecular identifiers were discarded. MiTCR, with a Q25 quality threshold and the strictest error-elimination algorithm, was used for CDR3 identification, clonotype clustering and error correction. A nonparametric unseen species model using Euler transformation provided a lower-bound estimate of total TCR beta diversity. Using fastp trimming at Q25 and MiXCR clonotype assembly, TCRdb reanalyzed the public sequencing data and kept in-frame beta chains. Rows are unified per CDR3 protein, each entry keeping the most common DNA and genes. The V and J calls shown here were made by TCRdb, not taken from the authors' results. Here the sample has 1.2 million to 1.5 million distinct CDR3 sequences; roughly 45% occur a single time. The top ten hold 7% to 9% of the sample.

Looking up the germline V gene yields CDR1 MGHRA and CDR2 YSYEKL. The junction shows trimming of 0 bases on V and 4 bases on J, plus 10 bases between the germline ends. Taken from cysteine to phenylalanine, the CDR3 has 15 residues. Only the CDR3 region is kept as DNA, spanning 45 bases read in frame from base 1. The donors were roughly 38 Caucasian individuals from Russia, aged roughly 6 to 100 years, who were systemically healthy. Each donor gave 9.5 to 10 milliliters of peripheral blood, drawn into EDTA-treated Vacutainer tubes. PBMCs were isolated by Ficoll-Paque density-gradient centrifugation, with at least 6 million obtained per sample. Total RNA was extracted from PBMCs with Trizol reagent, with at least 6 micrograms obtained per sample. For every donor, an aliquot of PBMCs went through flow cytometry to measure the percentages of naive CD45RAhigh/CD27high T cells.

The chain links TRBV4-1 with TRBJ2-1; no D gene is confidently identified. This sequence was found in a woman younger than 30 in good health. The sample consisted of blood. The CDR3 region has the sequence CASSQETVGYNEQFF. The nucleotide sequence is given as TGCGCCAGCAGCCAAGAAACAGTCGGGTACAATGAGCAGTTCTTC.